Presented here are 17 T cell receptor beta chains from one specimen sequenced in a study of blood T cell repertoires in COVID-19. Clones were read by immunoSEQ multiplex PCR, and TCRdb kept only the in-frame ones, dropping some. Of about 180,000 clones detected, more than 70% appear once; the ten largest clones hold 3.5% to 5%. Sequencing input: peripheral blood. These TCRs come from a woman aged 25 to 39 with acute or convalescent COVID-19.

The rearrangement links TRBV6-5 to TRBJ1-3, with D perhaps TRBD1 (5 bases). The germline V gene has CDR1 MNHEY and CDR2 SVGAGI. V gave up 5 bases and J gave up 2 bases, with 10 bases separating them. CDR3 length: 14 amino acids. The CDR3 is CASSPQGTGNTIYF. CDR3 DNA sequence: TGTGCCAGCAGTCCCCAGGGAACTGGAAACACCATATATTTT.

The chain has TRBV28 and TRBJ1-2, with D maybe TRBD1 (5 bases). The CDR3 extends over 12 amino acids. The germline V gene encodes CDR1 MDHEN and CDR2 SYDVKM. V shed 6 bases and J shed 8 bases, with 13 bases lying between them. DNA of the CDR3: TGTGCCAGCAGCCGACAGTATATGGGCTACACCTTC. As protein: CASSRQYMGYTF.

The chain links TRBV28 to TRBJ1-4; 8 bases fit TRBD1. From germline, CDR1 is MDHEN and CDR2 SYDVKM. The CDR3 runs 16 residues. Trimming took 5 bases from V and 12 from J; bases not matched to a gene: 17. The CDR3 region has the DNA TGTGCCAGCAGTATCACCGGGACAGGTGCCCCACAACAACTGTTTTTT. It is translated as CASSITGTGAPQQLFF.

The gene calls are TRBV2 and TRBJ1-5; D possibly corresponds to TRBD1 (5 bases). V was trimmed by 2 bases and J by 9 bases, leaving 17 bases between them. Germline-derived CDR1 and CDR2 are SNHLY and FYNNEI. CDR3 length: 15 residues. The CDR3 protein is CASSERGGTGGPQHF. The CDR3 region has the DNA TGTGCCAGCAGTGAAAGGGGAGGGACCGGGGGGCCCCAGCATTTT. The whole variable domain, filled in from reference TRBV2 and TRBJ1-5, reads EPEVTQTPSHQVTQMGQEVILRCVPISNHLYFYWYRQILGQKVEFLVSFYNNEISEKSEIFDDQFSVERPDGSNFTLKIRSTKLEDSAMYFCASSERGGTGGPQHFGDGTRLSIL.

This chain uses TRBV12-3 or TRBV12-4 with TRBJ1-3; D is uncertain. V gave up 7 bases and J gave up 6 bases, with 13 bases separating them. The CDR3 is made up of 13 amino acids. CDR3 region: CASTLGGINTIYF. DNA for the CDR3: TGTGCCAGCACCTTGGGAGGGATAAACACCATATATTTT.

The chain uses TRBV5-1 and TRBJ2-3, with unresolved D. The CDR3 totals 14 residues. Germline values: CDR1 SGHRS, CDR2 YFSETQ. The V end lost 1 base, the J end lost 2 bases, and 8 bases lay between the germline ends. For the CDR3, the DNA is TGCGCCAGCAGCTTGTACGGAGACACAGATACGCAGTATTTT. Encoded protein: CASSLYGDTDTQYF.

The CDR3 coding sequence is TGTGCCAGCAGCCCTCGGGAGGGAGTTCGAGGGTACGAGCAGTACTTC. This encodes CASSPREGVRGYEQYF. The chain links TRBV7-8 to TRBJ2-7, with 8 bases lining up with TRBD2. Germline lookup yields CDR1 SGHVS and CDR2 FQNEAQ. The CDR3 is made up of 16 amino acids. V lost 5 bases to trimming and J lost 4 bases; unmatched junction nucleotides: 13.

The V and J genes are TRBV6-6 and TRBJ1-4; D is perhaps TRBD1 (6 bases). This CDR3 region has 16 residues. Germline CDR1 and CDR2: MNHNY and SVGAGI (reference sequence). Deletions cut 5 bases from V and 4 bases from J, with 17 bases between. CDR3 amino acids: CASSQLPGHLNEKLFF. CDR3 coding DNA: TGTGCCAGCAGTCAGCTACCGGGACACCTTAATGAAAAACTGTTTTTT.

V gene TRBV24-1 combines with J gene TRBJ1-4; 9 bases line up with TRBD1. Germline V lookup: CDR1 KGHDR, CDR2 SFDVKD. V shed 10 bases, J shed 8 bases, and the junction held 7 bases outside the gene matches. The length of the CDR3 is 13 residues. This CDR3 reads CATSTGGEEKLFF. The CDR3 region has the DNA TGTGCCACTTCAACAGGGGGCGAGGAAAAACTGTTTTTT.

This clone has more than one count but fewer than ten. This chain links TRBV5-1 with TRBJ2-3; 8 bases map to TRBD1. The germline V gene has CDR1 SGHRS and CDR2 YFSETQ. The CDR3 loop spans 12 amino acids. V lost 1 base to trimming and J lost 11 bases; unmatched junction nucleotides: 3. DNA for the CDR3: TGCGCCAGCAGCTTGTCGGGGACAGGGCAGTATTTT. This encodes CASSLSGTGQYF.

This clone is a singleton in its sample. The chain links TRBV27 to TRBJ2-1; a possible D gene is TRBD2 (5 bases). The CDR3 contains 15 residues. Trimming took 3 bases from V and 3 from J, leaving 12 bases between them. The germline V gene has CDR1 MNHEY and CDR2 SMNVEV (reference sequence). The CDR3 DNA reads as TGTGCCAGCAGTTTCGCACGGGAAAGCTACAATGAGCAGTTCTTC. Amino acids: CASSFARESYNEQFF.

The V call is TRBV5-1, the J call TRBJ1-6, with unresolved D. Germline V CDR1 and CDR2: SGHRS, YFSETQ. The CDR3 length is 14 residues. V lost 7 bases and J 8 bases, leaving 16 bases between the germline ends. The DNA for the CDR3 is TGCGCCAGCTCCAAGGAGACTGATGATTCACCCCTCCACTTT. Protein product: CASSKETDDSPLHF.

This chain uses TRBV2 with TRBJ1-4; no firm D call. Germline assignment: CDR1 SNHLY and CDR2 FYNNEI. Trimming stripped 8 bases from V and 2 bases from J, with 9 bases between. The CDR3 has 13 residues. The CDR3 nucleotides are TGTGCCAGCCTGCGCGGGACTAATGAAAAACTGTTTTTT. It translates to CASLRGTNEKLFF.

This clone was counted a single time. This chain joins TRBV3-1 (or the pseudogene TRBV3-2) and TRBJ1-1; no firm D call. Germline V gene data show CDR1 as LGHDT and CDR2 as YNNKEL (reference sequence). The CDR3 contains 12 residues. The V end lost 0 bases, the J end lost 10 bases, and 9 bases lay between the germline ends. This CDR3 is CASSQERRGAFF. As DNA, the CDR3 is TGTGCCAGCAGCCAAGAAAGGCGGGGAGCTTTCTTT.

CDR3 region: CASSPGQVYGYTF. The CDR3, as DNA: TGCGCCAGCAGTCCGGGACAGGTCTATGGCTACACCTTC. The chain has TRBV23-1 and TRBJ1-2, with 8 bases lining up with TRBD1. TRBV23-1 is annotated as an ORF whose role is uncertain. After removal of 4 bases from V and 4 bases from J, the junction contained 2 bases not matched to a gene. The CDR3 runs to 13 residues.

The chain combines TRBV3-1 (or the pseudogene TRBV3-2) with TRBJ1-6; no reliable D call. The CDR3 spans 13 residues. V lost 8 bases, J lost 5 bases, and 10 bases lay in between. The germline gives CDR1 LGHDT, CDR2 YNNKEL (reference sequence). The CDR3 coding sequence is TGTGCCAGCTCGGGTACCGATAATTCACCCCTCCACTTT. Residues: CASSGTDNSPLHF.

This chain links TRBV3-1 (or the pseudogene TRBV3-2) with TRBJ2-7; 8 bases align to TRBD1. CDR3 length: 14 residues. With V trimmed by 3 bases and J by 2 bases, 3 bases remained unmatched. The V gene's germline CDR1 is LGHDT and CDR2 YNNKEL (reference sequence). DNA of the CDR3: TGTGCCAGCAGCCACGACAGGGGAACCTACGAGCAGTACTTC. It specifies CASSHDRGTYEQYF.